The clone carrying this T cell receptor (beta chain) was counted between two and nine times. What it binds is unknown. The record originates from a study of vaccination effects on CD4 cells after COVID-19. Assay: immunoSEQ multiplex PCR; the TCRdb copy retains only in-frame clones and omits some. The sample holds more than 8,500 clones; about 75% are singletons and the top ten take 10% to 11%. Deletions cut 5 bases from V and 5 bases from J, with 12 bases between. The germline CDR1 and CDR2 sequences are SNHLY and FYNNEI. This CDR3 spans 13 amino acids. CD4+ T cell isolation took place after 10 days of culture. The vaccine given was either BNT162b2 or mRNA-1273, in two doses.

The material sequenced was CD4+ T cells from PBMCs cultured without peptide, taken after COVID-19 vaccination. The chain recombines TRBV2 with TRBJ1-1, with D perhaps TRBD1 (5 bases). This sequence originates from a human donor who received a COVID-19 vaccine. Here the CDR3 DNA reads TGTGCCAGCAGTTCAGGGCTAGAAACTGAAGCTTTCTTT. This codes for CASSSGLETEAFF.